Below are 4 T cell receptor beta chains sequenced from a single sample in a study of blood T cell repertoires in COVID-19. The data were produced by immunoSEQ multiplex PCR, yet TCRdb's version contains in-frame clones alone and is incomplete. Found here are around 150,000 clones, roughly 85% of them singletons; the top ten hold roughly 8%. Sequenced input: peripheral blood. These receptors were taken from a man between 60 and 75 years old with acute or convalescent COVID-19.

The CDR3 nucleotides read TGTGCCAGTAGTATAGCAGGGGCAGGGGGCAATCAGCCCCAGCATTTT. It yields the protein CASSIAGAGGNQPQHF. This sequence joins TRBV19 and TRBJ1-5, with D possibly being TRBD1 (6 bases). V lost 1 base and J lost 2, with 12 bases in between. CDR3 length: 16 amino acids. Germline loops: CDR1 LNHDA, CDR2 SQIVND (reference sequence).

The genes are TRBV27 and TRBJ2-7, with TRBD1 matching over 8 bases. V lost 3 bases and J lost 6; bases outside the gene matches: 7. Germline assignment: CDR1 MNHEY and CDR2 SMNVEV (reference sequence). The CDR3 has 14 amino acids. The CDR3 sequence: CASSFRDRGGEQYF. The CDR3 DNA reads TGTGCCAGCAGTTTCCGCGACAGGGGCGGCGAGCAGTACTTC.

The gene calls are TRBV5-8 and TRBJ2-7; 8 bases are shared with TRBD1. Trimming at V came to 1 base and at J to 5 bases, leaving 5 bases not matched to a gene. This CDR3 contains 14 residues. Germline lookup yields CDR1 SGHTS and CDR2 YDEGEE. CDR3 loop: CASSLSGGEDEQYF. DNA for the CDR3: TGTGCCAGCAGCTTGTCAGGGGGCGAAGACGAGCAGTACTTC. The full variable domain, completed using reference TRBV5-8 and TRBJ2-7, is EAGVTQSPTHLIKTRGQQATLRCSPISGHTSVYWYQQALGLGLQFLLWYDEGEERNRGNFPPRFSGRQFPNYSSELNVNALELEDSALYLCASSLSGGEDEQYFGPGTRLTVT.

The genes are TRBV28 and TRBJ1-5; no reliable D call. Germline loops: CDR1 MDHEN, CDR2 SYDVKM. The CDR3 sequence is 14 residues long. Between the trimmed V and J ends, which lost 2 bases and 0 bases, there was a span of 5 bases. CDR3: CASSLGDSNQPQHF. The CDR3 nucleotides read TGTGCCAGCAGTTTAGGAGATAGCAATCAGCCCCAGCATTTT.